These 18 T cell receptor beta chains were all obtained from the same sample, sequenced in a study of beta chain features in type 1 diabetes. Their cognate antigens are unknown. Findings and limits, study-wide: TCRB CDR3 length was moderately but significantly reduced in all four CD4+ subsets of Type 1 diabetes patients.

The authors reverse transcribed all of the isolated RNA, so sequencing captured expressed TCRB transcripts. Produced via immunoSEQ multiplex PCR; TCRdb's table is partial and in-frame only. The sample records about 280,000 clones, approximately 15% being singletons. What was sequenced was naive CD4+ T cells from blood. Every receptor here comes from a man between 18 and 35 years old with type 1 diabetes.

CDR3: CASSLTSGEDTQYF. CDR3 sequence (DNA): TGTGCCAGCAGCCTGACTAGCGGGGAGGATACGCAGTATTTT. The rearrangement joins TRBV7-9 to TRBJ2-3, with 11 bases that match TRBD2. The J segment lost 6 bases and the V segment lost 5 bases, leaving 4 bases of the junction unmatched. This CDR3 has 14 amino acids. Germline-derived CDR1 and CDR2 are SEHNR and FQNEAQ (reference sequence).

This clone was detected only a few times. This chain uses TRBV4-2 with TRBJ2-1; possibly TRBD2 for D (6 bases). With 1 base removed from V and 5 bases from J, the gap between germline ends came to 24 bases. CDR1 is LGHNA and CDR2 is YNFKEQ in the germline V gene. This CDR3 is 19 amino acids long. CDR3 nucleotide sequence: TGTGCCAGCAGCCAAGTTTCCGGGTTCGGGGGAAGCTGGCACAATGAGCAGTTCTTC. Translation gives CASSQVSGFGGSWHNEQFF.

This clone was found a few times. This chain uses TRBV28 with TRBJ2-7; 7 bases are shared with TRBD1. The CDR3 is 13 amino acids. Germline V gene data show CDR1 as MDHEN and CDR2 as SYDVKM. The V and J ends lost 5 bases and 3 bases, in that order; junction bases with no gene match: 4. CDR3 sequence (DNA): TGTGCCAGCAGTCTACAGGGGAACTACGAGCAGTACTTC. Protein sequence: CASSLQGNYEQYF.

The chain joins TRBV18 to TRBJ1-4; D remains unclear. The CDR3 spans 14 residues. Germline CDR1 and CDR2: KGHSH and LQKENI. V was trimmed by 5 bases and J by 5 bases, leaving 12 bases between them. The CDR3 sequence is CASSSRVANEKLFF. Written as DNA, the CDR3 is TGTGCCAGCTCATCTCGGGTAGCCAATGAAAAACTGTTTTTT.

This clone was detected a few times. The gene calls are TRBV7-7 and TRBJ2-5; D perhaps matches TRBD2 (7 bases). The germline gives CDR1 SSHAT, CDR2 FNYEAQ (reference sequence). The V gene lost 5 bases and the J gene lost 5 bases, with 18 bases spanning the gap. The CDR3 is 15 amino acids. This CDR3 is CASSQNLAGAETQYF. The CDR3 nucleotides are TGTGCCAGCAGCCAAAATCTTGCGGGGGCCGAGACCCAGTACTTC.

CDR3 DNA sequence: TGTGCCAGCAGTTTACAAGCTCCCCCAGATACGCAGTATTTT. Its translation is CASSLQAPPDTQYF. This rearrangement joins TRBV27 to TRBJ2-3; no definite D call. The CDR3 loop spans 14 amino acids. The ends were cut back, 2 bases at V and 4 bases at J, with 10 bases in the middle. Germline lookup yields CDR1 MNHEY and CDR2 SMNVEV (reference sequence).

In this sample, this clone turned up a few times. The rearrangement joins TRBV7-8 to TRBJ2-5; TRBD2 matches at 8 bases. This CDR3 has 14 residues. V shed 1 base, J shed 4 bases, and the junction held 2 bases outside the gene matches. Germline V gives CDR1 SGHVS, CDR2 FQNEAQ. The CDR3 coding sequence is TGTGCCAGCAGCTTAGATCTAGCGGGAGAGACCCAGTACTTC. It specifies CASSLDLAGETQYF.

This clone showed up just a few times. The rearrangement joins TRBV10-3 to TRBJ1-2, with D possibly matching TRBD1 (5 bases). Trimming took 2 bases from V and 0 from J, leaving 7 bases between them. Germline V CDR1 and CDR2: ENHRY, SYGVKD. The CDR3 runs to 14 residues. The CDR3 loop reads CAISEEQANYGYTF. The CDR3 DNA is TGTGCCATCAGTGAGGAACAGGCTAACTATGGCTACACCTTC.

The rearrangement joins TRBV7-2 to TRBJ1-1; TRBD1 agrees at 7 bases. The CDR3 is 15 residues long. Germline V CDR1 and CDR2: SGHTA, FQGNSA. The junction had 7 bases not matched to a gene; V was cut back by 1 base and J by 5 bases. The CDR3 here is CASSLVQGGSTEAFF. CDR3 sequence (DNA): TGTGCCAGCAGCTTAGTGCAGGGGGGAAGTACTGAAGCTTTCTTT.

This clone was counted between two and nine times. The V and J genes are TRBV6-4 and TRBJ1-1, with D uncertain. CDR1 and CDR2 (germline): MRHNA, SNTAGT. Trimming left V 5 bases short and J 4 bases short, with 14 bases between. This CDR3 is 14 amino acids long. CDR3 region: CASSTFRGSTEAFF. CDR3 coding DNA: TGTGCCAGCAGTACCTTCCGGGGTAGCACTGAAGCTTTCTTT.

This clone turned up a few times. This sequence joins TRBV6-5 and TRBJ2-7; possibly TRBD2 for D (6 bases). The CDR3 spans 14 residues. The V gene's germline CDR1 is MNHEY and CDR2 SVGAGI. With 6 bases removed from V and 2 bases from J, the gap between germline ends came to 14 bases. CDR3 in DNA: TGTGCCAGCAGCGAGGACTACTTTACCTACGAGCAGTACTTC. Its translation: CASSEDYFTYEQYF.

V usage is TRBV4-3 and J usage is TRBJ1-2; 7 bases are a match to TRBD1. Per the germline V gene, CDR1 is LGHNA and CDR2 is YSLEER. The V gene end was trimmed by 1 base and the J gene end by 4 bases; junction bases not matched to a gene: 6. This CDR3 has 15 amino acids. The CDR3: CASSQVMGQPYGYTF. Here the CDR3 DNA reads TGCGCCAGCAGCCAAGTGATGGGACAGCCCTATGGCTACACCTTC.

V gene TRBV2 combines with J gene TRBJ2-7; 10 bases match TRBD1. Trimming took 2 bases from V and 5 from J; bases not matched to a gene: 6. The CDR3 extends over 15 amino acids. The germline V gene has CDR1 SNHLY and CDR2 FYNNEI. The CDR3: CASSERETGGNEQYF. The CDR3 DNA sequence: TGTGCCAGCAGTGAACGAGAGACAGGGGGCAACGAGCAGTACTTC.

The rearrangement joins TRBV25-1 to TRBJ1-4; possible D gene TRBD1, 5 bases. V dropped 1 base and J dropped 7 bases, with 13 bases sitting between them. From germline, CDR1 is MGHDK and CDR2 SYGVNS. The CDR3 loop spans 15 amino acids. The CDR3 loop reads CASSESLGEGEKLFF. As DNA, the CDR3 is TGTGCCAGCAGTGAATCTCTGGGGGAGGGTGAAAAACTGTTTTTT.

There are a few counts of this clone. The chain links TRBV15 to TRBJ2-4; D is ambiguous. The CDR3 is 15 amino acids. Germline V gives CDR1 LNHNV, CDR2 YYDKDF (reference sequence). V was clipped by 0 bases and J by 6 bases, with 12 bases between them. The CDR3 is CATSRDRSGINIQYF. CDR3 nucleotides: TGTGCCACCAGCAGAGATCGGAGTGGCATAAACATTCAGTACTTC.

This clone showed up just a few times. The chain employs TRBV27 and TRBJ2-7, with 7 bases that match TRBD1. The CDR3 spans 19 residues. The V gene's germline CDR1 is MNHEY and CDR2 SMNVEV (reference sequence). V lost 3 bases to trimming and J lost 3 bases; unmatched junction nucleotides: 20. The CDR3 coding sequence is TGTGCCAGCAGTTTCAGTTTAATCGGCCCCCGGGACAGAGACTACGAGCAGTACTTC. Translation gives CASSFSLIGPRDRDYEQYF.

This chain links TRBV4-2 with TRBJ2-5; D is unresolved. Germline CDR1 reads LGHNA; CDR2 reads YNFKEQ. V was pared by 0 bases and J by 1 base, with 9 bases between. This CDR3 is 15 amino acids long. The CDR3 DNA reads TGTGCCAGCAGCCAAGATCTGGAGCTCCAAGAGACCCAGTACTTC. It specifies CASSQDLELQETQYF.

This clone has more than one count but fewer than ten. This chain links TRBV7-9 with TRBJ2-5; 7 nucleotides match TRBD2. Germline assignment: CDR1 SEHNR and CDR2 FQNEAQ (reference sequence). CDR3 length: 14 amino acids. Losses at the gene ends were 1 base for V and 3 bases for J; bases not matched to a gene: 2. CDR3 coding DNA: TGTGCCAGCAGCTTAGTGCTAGCGGAAGAGACCCAGTACTTC. This codes for CASSLVLAEETQYF.